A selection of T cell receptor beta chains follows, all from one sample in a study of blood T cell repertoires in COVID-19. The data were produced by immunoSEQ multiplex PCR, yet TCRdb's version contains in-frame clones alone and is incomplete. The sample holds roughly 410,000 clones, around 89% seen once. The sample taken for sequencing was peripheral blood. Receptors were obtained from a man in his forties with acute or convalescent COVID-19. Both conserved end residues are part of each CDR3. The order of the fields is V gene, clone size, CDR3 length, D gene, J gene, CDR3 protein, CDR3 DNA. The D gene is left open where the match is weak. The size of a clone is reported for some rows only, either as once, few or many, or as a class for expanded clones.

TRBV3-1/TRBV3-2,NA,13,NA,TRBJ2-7,CASSQGGPYEQYF,TGTGCCAGCAGCCAGGGCGGGCCCTACGAGCAGTACTTC
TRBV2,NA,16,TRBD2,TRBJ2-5,CASRERLAGGGGTQYF,TGTGCCAGCAGGGAGCGACTAGCGGGAGGAGGGGGGACCCAGTACTTC
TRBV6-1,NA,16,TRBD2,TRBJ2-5,CASSEGTMAGGETQYF,TGTGCCAGCAGTGAAGGCACAATGGCGGGAGGGGAGACCCAGTACTTC
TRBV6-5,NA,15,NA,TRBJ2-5,CASSYSMYTQETQYF,TGTGCCAGCAGTTACTCGATGTACACCCAAGAGACCCAGTACTTC
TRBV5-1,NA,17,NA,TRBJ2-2,CASSPYRAQYLTGELFF,TGCGCCAGCAGCCCTTACAGGGCCCAATACCTCACCGGGGAGCTGTTTTTT
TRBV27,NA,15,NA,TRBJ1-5,CASSFGGRGNQPQHF,TGTGCCAGCAGTTTTGGGGGTCGGGGGAATCAGCCCCAGCATTTT
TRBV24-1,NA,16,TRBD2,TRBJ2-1,CATSDGTSGVVGEQFF,TGTGCCACCAGTGACGGGACTAGCGGGGTCGTAGGCGAGCAGTTCTTC
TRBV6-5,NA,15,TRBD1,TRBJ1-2,CASSYSRQGDYGYTF,TGTGCCAGCAGTTACTCCCGACAGGGGGACTATGGCTACACCTTC
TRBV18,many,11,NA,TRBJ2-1,CASSPANEQFF,TGTGCCAGCTCACCTGCGAATGAGCAGTTCTTC
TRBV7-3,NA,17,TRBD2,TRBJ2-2,CASSLTLAGGHTGELFF,TGTGCCAGCAGCCTCACACTAGCGGGGGGCCACACCGGGGAGCTGTTTTTT
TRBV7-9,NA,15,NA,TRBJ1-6,CASTPGPSYNSPLHF,TGTGCCAGCACCCCGGGTCCGAGTTATAATTCACCCCTCCACTTT
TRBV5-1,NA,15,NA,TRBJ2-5,CASSLSRLGQETQYF,TGCGCCAGCAGCCTGAGTAGACTAGGCCAAGAGACCCAGTACTTC
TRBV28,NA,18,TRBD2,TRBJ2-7,CASSTILDTGTSLYEQYF,TGTGCCAGCAGCACAATTTTGGACACCGGGACTAGCCTCTACGAGCAGTACTTC
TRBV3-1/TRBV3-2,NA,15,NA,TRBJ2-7,CASSQDDPGSYEQYF,TGTGCCAGCAGCCAAGATGACCCAGGGTCCTACGAGCAGTACTTC
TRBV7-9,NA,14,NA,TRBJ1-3,CASSPGQTGNTIYF,TGTGCCAGCAGCCCAGGACAGACAGGAAACACCATATATTTT
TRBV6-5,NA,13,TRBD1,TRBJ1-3,CASSYRGPNTIYF,TGTGCCAGCAGTTACAGGGGGCCGAACACCATATATTTT
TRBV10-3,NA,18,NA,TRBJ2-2,CAISETPPAASNTGELFF,TGTGCCATCAGTGAGACCCCTCCGGCGGCCTCGAACACCGGGGAGCTGTTTTTT